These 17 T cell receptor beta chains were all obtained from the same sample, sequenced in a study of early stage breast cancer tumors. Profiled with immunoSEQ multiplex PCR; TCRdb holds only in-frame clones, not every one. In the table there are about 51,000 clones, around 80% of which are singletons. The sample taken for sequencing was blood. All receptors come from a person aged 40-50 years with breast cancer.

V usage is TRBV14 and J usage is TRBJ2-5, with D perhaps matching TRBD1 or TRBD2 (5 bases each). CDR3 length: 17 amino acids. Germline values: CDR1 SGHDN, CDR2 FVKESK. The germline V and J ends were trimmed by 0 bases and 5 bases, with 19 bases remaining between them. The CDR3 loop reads CASSQDRRGARRETQYF. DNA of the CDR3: TGTGCCAGCAGCCAAGATAGGCGAGGGGCGAGGAGGGAGACCCAGTACTTC.

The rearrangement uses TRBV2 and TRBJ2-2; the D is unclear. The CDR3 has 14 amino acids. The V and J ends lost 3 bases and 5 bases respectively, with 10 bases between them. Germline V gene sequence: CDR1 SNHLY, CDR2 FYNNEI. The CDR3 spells CASSDIMATGELFF. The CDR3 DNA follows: TGTGCCAGCAGTGATATCATGGCGACCGGGGAGCTGTTTTTT.

The CDR3 protein is CASSPQGSGNTIYF. The CDR3 nucleotides read TGCGCCAGCAGCCCACAGGGTTCTGGAAACACCATATATTTT. The chain carries TRBV5-1 and TRBJ1-3, with a weak D call TRBD1 (6 bases). The germline CDR1 and CDR2 sequences are SGHRS and YFSETQ. V gave up 4 bases and J gave up 1 base, with 9 bases separating them. CDR3 length equals 14 residues.

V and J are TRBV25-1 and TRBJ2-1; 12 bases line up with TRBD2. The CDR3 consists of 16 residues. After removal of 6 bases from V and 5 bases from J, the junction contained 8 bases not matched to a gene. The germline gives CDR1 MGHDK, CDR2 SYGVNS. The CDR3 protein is CASSETSGRGDNEQFF. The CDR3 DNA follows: TGTGCCAGCAGCGAGACTAGCGGGAGAGGGGACAATGAGCAGTTCTTC. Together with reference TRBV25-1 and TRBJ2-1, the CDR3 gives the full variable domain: EADIYQTPRYLVIGTGKKITLECSQTMGHDKMYWYQQDPGMELHLIHYSYGVNSTEKGDLSSESTVSRIRTEHFPLTLESARPSHTSQYLCASSETSGRGDNEQFFGPGTRLTVL.

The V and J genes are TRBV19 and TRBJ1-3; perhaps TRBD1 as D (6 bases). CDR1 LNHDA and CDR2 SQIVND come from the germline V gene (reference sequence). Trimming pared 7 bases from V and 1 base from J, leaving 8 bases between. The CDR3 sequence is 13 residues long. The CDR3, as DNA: TGTGCCAGTAAACAGGGATCTGGAAACACCATATATTTT. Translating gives CASKQGSGNTIYF.

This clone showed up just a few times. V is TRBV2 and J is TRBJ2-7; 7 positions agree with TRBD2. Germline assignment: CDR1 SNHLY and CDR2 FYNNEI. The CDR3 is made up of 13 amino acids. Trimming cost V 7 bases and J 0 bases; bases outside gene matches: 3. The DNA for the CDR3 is TGTGCCAGCACGGGACTATTCTCCTACGAGCAGTACTTC. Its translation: CASTGLFSYEQYF.

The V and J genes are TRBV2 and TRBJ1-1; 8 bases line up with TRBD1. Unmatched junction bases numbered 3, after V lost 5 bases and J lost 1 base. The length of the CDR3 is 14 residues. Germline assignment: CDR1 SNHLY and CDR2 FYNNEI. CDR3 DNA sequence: TGTGCCAGCAGTCTGCAGGGGGCGAACACTGAAGCTTTCTTT. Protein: CASSLQGANTEAFF.

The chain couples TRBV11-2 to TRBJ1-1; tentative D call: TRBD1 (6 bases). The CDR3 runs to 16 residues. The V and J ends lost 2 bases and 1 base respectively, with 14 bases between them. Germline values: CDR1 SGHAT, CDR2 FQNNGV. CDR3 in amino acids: CASSLMTGGGNTEAFF. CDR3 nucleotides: TGTGCCAGCAGCTTAATGACAGGCGGCGGGAACACTGAAGCTTTCTTT.

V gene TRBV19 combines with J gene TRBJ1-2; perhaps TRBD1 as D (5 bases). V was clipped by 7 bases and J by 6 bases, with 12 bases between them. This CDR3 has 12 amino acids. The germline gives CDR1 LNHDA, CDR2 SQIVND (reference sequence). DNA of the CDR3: TGTGCCAGTACCGGCAGGGTGGATGGCTACACCTTC. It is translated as CASTGRVDGYTF.

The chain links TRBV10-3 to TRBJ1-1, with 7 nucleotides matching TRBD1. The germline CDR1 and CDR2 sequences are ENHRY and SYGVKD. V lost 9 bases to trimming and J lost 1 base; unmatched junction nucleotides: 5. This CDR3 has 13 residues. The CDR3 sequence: CAISTGKNTEAFF. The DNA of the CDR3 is TGTGCCATTTCGACAGGGAAGAACACTGAAGCTTTCTTT.

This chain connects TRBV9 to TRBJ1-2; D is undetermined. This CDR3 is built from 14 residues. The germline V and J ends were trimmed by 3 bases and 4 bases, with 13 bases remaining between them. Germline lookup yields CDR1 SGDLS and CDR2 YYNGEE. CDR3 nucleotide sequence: TGTGCCAGCAGCGCGGGAGTAGGGTCCTATGGCTACACCTTC. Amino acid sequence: CASSAGVGSYGYTF. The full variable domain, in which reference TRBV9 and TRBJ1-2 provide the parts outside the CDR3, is DSGVTQTPKHLITATGQRVTLRCSPRSGDLSVYWYQQSLDQGLQFLIQYYNGEERAKGNILERFSAQQFPDLHSELNLSSLELGDSALYFCASSAGVGSYGYTFGSGTRLTVV.

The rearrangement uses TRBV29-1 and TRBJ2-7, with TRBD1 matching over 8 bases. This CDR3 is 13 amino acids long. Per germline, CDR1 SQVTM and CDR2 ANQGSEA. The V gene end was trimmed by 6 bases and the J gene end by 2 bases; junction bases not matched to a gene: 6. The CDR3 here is CSVQGADPYEQYF. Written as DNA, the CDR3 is TGCAGCGTGCAGGGGGCCGACCCCTACGAGCAGTACTTC.

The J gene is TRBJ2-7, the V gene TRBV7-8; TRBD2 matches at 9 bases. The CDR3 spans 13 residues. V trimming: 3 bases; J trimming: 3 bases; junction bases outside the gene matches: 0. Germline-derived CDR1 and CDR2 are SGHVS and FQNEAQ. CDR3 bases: TGTGCCAGCAGCTTTAGCGGGAGCTACGAGCAGTACTTC. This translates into CASSFSGSYEQYF.

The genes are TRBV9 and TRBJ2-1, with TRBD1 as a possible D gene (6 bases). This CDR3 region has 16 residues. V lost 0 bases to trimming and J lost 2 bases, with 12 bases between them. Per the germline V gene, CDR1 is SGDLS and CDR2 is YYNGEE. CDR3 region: CASSVGTGLAYNEQFF. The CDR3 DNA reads TGTGCCAGCAGCGTAGGAACAGGGCTGGCCTACAATGAGCAGTTCTTC.

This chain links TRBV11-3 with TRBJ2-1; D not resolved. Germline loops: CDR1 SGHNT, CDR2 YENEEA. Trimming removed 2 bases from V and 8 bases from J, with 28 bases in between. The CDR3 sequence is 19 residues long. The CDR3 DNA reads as TGTGCCAGCAGCTTAAGGTCCTCGGTATCCCCATCGGTCTTCTATGAGCAGTTCTTC. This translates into CASSLRSSVSPSVFYEQFF.

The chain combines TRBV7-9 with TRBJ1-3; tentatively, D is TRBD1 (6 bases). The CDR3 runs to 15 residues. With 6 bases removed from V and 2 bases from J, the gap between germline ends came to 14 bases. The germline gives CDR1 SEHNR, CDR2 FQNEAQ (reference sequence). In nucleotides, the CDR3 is TGTGCCAGCAGTCTATCGGGGGGCACTGGAAACACCATATATTTT. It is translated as CASSLSGGTGNTIYF.

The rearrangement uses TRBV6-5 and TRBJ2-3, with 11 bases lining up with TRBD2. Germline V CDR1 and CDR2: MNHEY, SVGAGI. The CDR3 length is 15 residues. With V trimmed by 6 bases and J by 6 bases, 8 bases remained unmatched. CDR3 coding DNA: TGTGCCAGCAGGCCCGGACTAGCGGGCGGGGATACGCAGTATTTT. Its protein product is CASRPGLAGGDTQYF.